This T cell receptor beta chain was sequenced during a study of T cells in Graves' hyperthyroidism and ophthalmopathy. The overall study: Specimen type is peripheral blood, collected at initial diagnosis prior to any treatment. Findings and limits, study-wide: The model made its ophthalmopathy prediction, and onset followed a median approximately six months later.

Trimming removed 7 bases from V and 10 bases from J; junction bases left unmatched: 9. Germline CDR1 reads SNHLY; CDR2 reads FYNNEI. The CDR3 loop spans 12 amino acids. TCR beta CDR3 regions were amplified from RNA transcripts. An initial round of RT-PCR targeting the TCR CDR3 relied on the HTBI primer set. Using its own MiXCR run on the multiplex PCR reads, TCRdb lists one record per CDR3 protein. The sample records under 350,000 distinct CDR3 sequences, about 15% being singletons. This clonotype was recorded at least ten times. Its antigen remains unknown. The specimen sequenced was blood. This TCR was recovered from an older woman with Graves' ophthalmopathy. The chain is built from TRBV2 and TRBJ1-1; TRBD1 matches 7 bases. CDR3 DNA: TGTGCCAGCATCTGGACAGGCGATGGAGCTTTCTTT. Its translation: CASIWTGDGAFF. The full variable domain, in which reference TRBV2 and TRBJ1-1 provide the parts outside the CDR3, is EPEVTQTPSHQVTQMGQEVILRCVPISNHLYFYWYRQILGQKVEFLVSFYNNEISEKSEIFDDQFSVERPDGSNFTLKIRSTKLEDSAMYFCASIWTGDGAFFGQGTRLTVV.